A selection of T cell receptor beta chains follows, all from one sample in a study of blood T cell repertoires in COVID-19. Clones were read by immunoSEQ multiplex PCR, and TCRdb kept only the in-frame ones, dropping some. Counted here are approximately 100,000 clones, around 86% occurring once; the ten biggest clones make up 16%. The sequenced sample consisted of peripheral blood. The source is an elderly woman with active or convalescent COVID-19. CDR3s include the opening cysteine and the closing phenylalanine or tryptophan. The D gene is left open where the match is weak.

v_call,d_call,j_call,cdr3_aa
TRBV7-3,TRBD2,TRBJ2-7,CASSSTGGGLAYEQYF
TRBV4-3,.,TRBJ1-3,CASSPVEASGNTIYF
TRBV6-2/TRBV6-3,TRBD1,TRBJ1-2,CASSPGQGHWYGYTF
TRBV5-5,.,TRBJ1-2,CASSLSAGFNYGYTF
TRBV7-2,TRBD1,TRBJ2-7,CASSYSPGQGAGEQYF
TRBV6-5,.,TRBJ1-4,CASSTNSGEKLFF
TRBV7-2,TRBD1,TRBJ1-1,CASSLGPGGILTAFF
TRBV7-2,.,TRBJ1-5,CASSLRRDQPQHF
TRBV6-2/TRBV6-3,TRBD1,TRBJ1-2,CASSYGQGFHTF
TRBV2,TRBD2,TRBJ2-1,CASRSTSGGAYNEQFF
TRBV7-6,.,TRBJ2-1,CASTPSRSSYNEQFF
TRBV9,.,TRBJ2-3,CASSVELVSSTQYF
TRBV7-9,.,TRBJ2-7,CASSPDFLPSYEQYF
TRBV19,.,TRBJ1-6,CASTPTYYNSPLHF
TRBV4-3,.,TRBJ2-7,CASSQGIGIGGNEQYF
TRBV5-1,.,TRBJ2-2,CASSLGGHSNTGELFF
TRBV25-1,TRBD1,TRBJ2-2,CASNRQGLNTGELFF
TRBV4-2,TRBD2,TRBJ2-1,CASSYRTSGDNEQFF
TRBV7-9,TRBD2,TRBJ2-1,CASSLAAGGPHNEQFF
TRBV18,TRBD1,TRBJ1-2,CASSQGQGNYGYTF
TRBV5-5,TRBD2,TRBJ2-1,CASSLVAGVYNEQFF
TRBV28,.,TRBJ2-3,CASSSLMGGTQYF
TRBV6-2/TRBV6-3,.,TRBJ1-6,CASSSSTGSYNSPLHF
TRBV27,.,TRBJ2-7,CASIFGGLEQYF
TRBV27,TRBD1,TRBJ1-2,CASSATGTGGFTF
TRBV30,.,TRBJ1-6,CAWSVRGGRDSPLHF
TRBV19,TRBD1,TRBJ2-4,CASSPRPGGAKNIQYF
TRBV28,.,TRBJ1-2,CASGARQYGYTF
TRBV7-2,TRBD1,TRBJ2-5,CASTRGQWEETQYF
TRBV25-1,TRBD1,TRBJ1-2,CASSGGLGGKANYGYTF
TRBV4-2,TRBD2,TRBJ2-2,CASSQELAGNTGELFF
TRBV6-5,TRBD1,TRBJ1-5,CASSNSQGRNQPQHF
TRBV5-1,.,TRBJ2-6,CASSLAAHGANVLTF
TRBV2,.,TRBJ1-5,CASSPTYLQVDQPQHF
TRBV7-2,.,TRBJ1-4,CASSTGWENEKLFF
TRBV18,TRBD1,TRBJ2-5,CASSPGQGGQETQYF
TRBV24-1,TRBD2,TRBJ2-1,CATSELGGRNEQFF
TRBV18,TRBD1,TRBJ1-2,CASSPLTGVESYGYTF
TRBV6-2/TRBV6-3,.,TRBJ2-3,CASRYSHTDTQYF
TRBV18,.,TRBJ1-4,CASSRDRLATNEKLFF
TRBV6-5,TRBD1,TRBJ1-2,CASSYSYGTGHGYTF
TRBV9,.,TRBJ1-3,CASSVAGGDGNTIYF
TRBV5-5,.,TRBJ2-5,CASSLVGPQKETQYF
TRBV24-1,.,TRBJ1-1,CATSVSLAFF
TRBV9,TRBD2,TRBJ2-7,CASSSLPGTSGRGAYEQYF
TRBV28,TRBD2,TRBJ2-2,CASRLGLGGELFF
TRBV9,TRBD1,TRBJ1-4,CASSVGQGAIEKLFF
TRBV5-5,.,TRBJ2-3,CASSFGPDTQYF
TRBV4-3,TRBD1,TRBJ1-3,CASSQAHSWDSFSGNTIYF
TRBV4-2,.,TRBJ2-5,CASSQGRQDATQYF
TRBV28,.,TRBJ2-5,CASSQGDVSETQYF
TRBV7-3,TRBD2,TRBJ2-3,CASSSSGGAGDTQYF
TRBV5-4,.,TRBJ2-7,CASSPETGISYEQYF
TRBV10-2,.,TRBJ1-5,CASSVANQPQHF
TRBV6-2/TRBV6-3,.,TRBJ1-5,CASSYTAGPQHF
TRBV5-5,TRBD1,TRBJ1-5,CASSMAGGGQPQHF
TRBV6-5,TRBD1,TRBJ1-2,CASSSQGAGDYGYTF
TRBV7-9,TRBD1,TRBJ2-1,CASRRTGEDEQFF
TRBV6-2/TRBV6-3,.,TRBJ2-3,CASSYVAAGRLDTQYF